Following are 32 T cell receptor beta chains from one sample sequenced in a study of T cell responses to AZD1222 COVID-19 vaccine. The table came from immunoSEQ multiplex PCR; TCRdb's copy has only in-frame clones and leaves some out. The data show approximately 270,000 clones, about 94% seen once. The sequenced sample was peripheral blood, obtained 28 days after the second AZD1222 dose. The receptors were gathered from an adult who received the AZD1222 COVID-19 vaccine.

V is TRBV19 and J is TRBJ1-1; possible D gene TRBD1, 5 bases. V gave up 6 bases and J gave up 3 bases, with 14 bases separating them. The CDR3 contains 14 residues. Germline V gene sequence: CDR1 LNHDA, CDR2 SQIVND (reference sequence). CDR3 region: CASRGRLVDTEAFF. The DNA for the CDR3 is TGTGCCAGTAGGGGACGATTAGTAGACACTGAAGCTTTCTTT.

J is TRBJ1-1 and V is TRBV11-3, with 8 bases that match TRBD1. In germline, CDR1 is SGHNT, CDR2 YENEEA. V was clipped by 3 bases and J by 4 bases; unmatched bases: 1. There are 13 residues in the CDR3. CDR3 sequence: CASSFGQGTEAFF. The CDR3 DNA reads as TGTGCCAGCAGCTTCGGACAGGGCACTGAAGCTTTCTTT.

This clone appeared a single time. The chain links TRBV27 to TRBJ2-1; either TRBD1 or TRBD2 may fit D (5 bases each). The CDR3 loop spans 16 amino acids. CDR1 and CDR2 from the germline V gene are MNHEY and SMNVEV (reference sequence). Trimming took 5 bases from V and 4 from J, leaving 18 bases between them. This chain's CDR3 is CASSTPLGTSYNEQFF. The CDR3 bases are TGTGCCAGCAGTACTCCCCTGGGGACCAGTTACAATGAGCAGTTCTTC.

The chain employs TRBV28 and TRBJ2-7, with 14 positions matching TRBD2. CDR1 and CDR2 from the germline V gene are MDHEN and SYDVKM. The CDR3 loop spans 15 amino acids. With V trimmed by 6 bases and J by 7 bases, 8 bases remained unmatched. Here the CDR3 reads CASRVPGLAGVEQYF. The CDR3 DNA follows: TGTGCCAGCAGGGTACCGGGACTAGCGGGAGTGGAGCAGTACTTC.

This rearrangement joins TRBV2 to TRBJ1-2; D is unresolved. The CDR3 length is 14 residues. Germline CDR1 is SNHLY and CDR2 is FYNNEI. V lost 5 bases and J 4 bases, leaving 14 bases between the germline ends. Written as DNA, the CDR3 is TGTGCCAGCAGTTACACACAGAGCAGCTATGGCTACACCTTC. It is translated as CASSYTQSSYGYTF.

The chain carries TRBV9 and TRBJ2-3; D is possibly TRBD1 (5 bases). In germline, CDR1 is SGDLS, CDR2 YYNGEE. V lost 0 bases, J lost 0 bases, and 8 bases lay in between. The CDR3 spans 15 residues. CDR3 DNA: TGTGCCAGCAGCGTAGATGGACAAAGCACAGATACGCAGTATTTT. It yields the protein CASSVDGQSTDTQYF.

The V gene is TRBV4-3, the J gene TRBJ2-1; D is ambiguous. Looked up from germline, CDR1 is LGHNA and CDR2 is YSLEER. Trimming removed 0 bases at V and 6 bases at J, with 6 bases between. The CDR3 is 13 residues long. The CDR3 coding sequence is TGCGCCAGCAGCCAAGAACCACTCAATGAGCAGTTCTTC. Translated: CASSQEPLNEQFF.

This chain connects TRBV2 to TRBJ1-2; 10 bases agree with TRBD1. The CDR3 sequence is 15 residues long. Germline CDR1 reads SNHLY; CDR2 reads FYNNEI. V dropped 6 bases and J dropped 6; count of bases not matched to a gene: 10. The CDR3 reads CASSDLGQGMDGYTF. The CDR3 coding sequence is TGTGCCAGCAGCGACCTGGGACAGGGGATGGATGGCTACACCTTC.

The chain links TRBV5-6 to TRBJ2-4; D gene uncertain. The CDR3 extends over 16 amino acids. CDR1 is SGHDT, CDR2 YYEEEE, per germline. The germline V and J ends were trimmed by 4 bases and 2 bases, with 16 bases remaining between them. As DNA, the CDR3 is TGTGCCAGCAGCCACCAGTTTCAAGGGACCAAAAACATTCAGTACTTC. Translating gives CASSHQFQGTKNIQYF.

V is TRBV10-2 and J is TRBJ2-5, with TRBD2 identical over 8 bases. This CDR3 is 15 amino acids long. V dropped 5 bases and J dropped 4; count of bases not matched to a gene: 9. Germline lookup yields CDR1 WSHSY and CDR2 SAAADI. In nucleotides, the CDR3 is TGCGCCAGCAGTATTAGTAGCGGGGTTCGAGAGACCCAGTACTTC. Translation gives CASSISSGVRETQYF.

The V and J genes are TRBV27 and TRBJ2-2; 9 bases line up with TRBD1. In germline, CDR1 is MNHEY, CDR2 SMNVEV (reference sequence). The CDR3 totals 15 residues. V was clipped by 5 bases and J by 6 bases; unmatched bases: 7. Here the CDR3 reads CASSPQGAIAGELFF. In nucleotides, the CDR3 is TGTGCCAGCAGTCCACAGGGGGCTATCGCCGGGGAGCTGTTTTTT.

The rearrangement uses TRBV27 and TRBJ1-1, with D perhaps matching TRBD1 (6 bases). V was cut by 4 bases and J by 4 bases, with 10 bases left in between. This CDR3 comprises 13 residues. Germline assignment: CDR1 MNHEY and CDR2 SMNVEV (reference sequence). CDR3 coding DNA: TGTGCCAGCAGTTCGGGACACCCCACTGAAGCTTTCTTT. It encodes CASSSGHPTEAFF.

This sequence joins TRBV10-3 and TRBJ2-7, with 7 bases identical to TRBD1. Unmatched junction bases numbered 3, after V lost 4 bases and J lost 3 bases. Germline CDR1 is ENHRY and CDR2 is SYGVKD. This CDR3 region has 13 residues. This CDR3 is CAISGRQGYEQYF. CDR3 coding DNA: TGTGCCATCAGTGGGAGACAGGGCTACGAGCAGTACTTC.

V gene TRBV11-2 combines with J gene TRBJ1-5, with 8 bases aligning to TRBD1. V shed 3 bases and J 4 bases; nucleotides not matched to a gene: 5. The CDR3 is made up of 15 amino acids. The germline V gene has CDR1 SGHAT and CDR2 FQNNGV. CDR3 in amino acids: CASSFGQGSNQPQHF. The CDR3 nucleotides read TGTGCCAGCAGCTTTGGACAGGGTAGTAATCAGCCCCAGCATTTT.

This chain links TRBV27 with TRBJ2-3; 7 nucleotides line up with TRBD2. After removal of 8 bases from V and 12 bases from J, the junction contained 11 bases not matched to a gene. Germline V lookup: CDR1 MNHEY, CDR2 SMNVEV (reference sequence). The CDR3 totals 12 residues. The CDR3 coding sequence is TGTGCCAGCTCCGGGCCGGGACTACCTCAGTATTTT. Translation gives CASSGPGLPQYF.

CDR3 DNA sequence: TGTGCCAGCAGCTGGAGCGGGGGGAGCACAGATACGCAGTATTTT. Protein product: CASSWSGGSTDTQYF. The V call is TRBV2, the J call TRBJ2-3; 9 bases align to TRBD2. This CDR3 has 15 amino acids. Germline V gene lookup returns CDR1 SNHLY and CDR2 FYNNEI. Unmatched junction bases numbered 4, after V lost 6 bases and J lost 0 bases.

This chain uses TRBV24-1 with TRBJ1-6, with a tentative D call TRBD1 (5 bases). Germline CDR1 KGHDR, CDR2 SFDVKD. The CDR3 totals 13 residues. The V end was cut by 9 bases, the J end by 6 bases, with 11 bases between. The CDR3 sequence is CATSIGGNSPLHF. In DNA, the CDR3 is TGTGCCACCTCGATCGGGGGTAATTCACCCCTCCACTTT.

The chain combines TRBV29-1 with TRBJ1-1, with 7 positions matching TRBD1. The CDR3 is 12 amino acids. Germline values: CDR1 SQVTM, CDR2 ANQGSEA. V shed 4 bases, J shed 7 bases, and the junction held 6 bases outside the gene matches. The CDR3 sequence: CSVGSWDSEAFF. CDR3 DNA sequence: TGCAGCGTTGGGTCCTGGGACAGTGAAGCTTTCTTT.

This chain connects TRBV6-2 or TRBV6-3 to TRBJ1-2; 8 bases match TRBD1. The CDR3 contains 14 residues. Germline V lookup: CDR1 MNHEY, CDR2 SVGEGT. J was trimmed by 4 bases and V by 5 bases; bases with no gene match: 6. CDR3 sequence (DNA): TGTGCCAGCAGTCGCGGACAGGGTAGCTATGGCTACACCTTC. Translated, it gives CASSRGQGSYGYTF.

V and J are TRBV29-1 and TRBJ1-2; D gene unclear. The length of the CDR3 is 13 residues. Deletions cut 0 bases from V and 8 bases from J, with 13 bases between. CDR1 is SQVTM, CDR2 ANQGSEA, per germline. This CDR3 is CSVEDLDLGGYTF. The CDR3 DNA reads TGCAGCGTTGAAGATCTAGACCTCGGGGGCTACACCTTC.

The chain links TRBV5-5 to TRBJ1-5; 9 nucleotides align to TRBD1. There are 16 residues in the CDR3. V shed 4 bases, J shed 7 bases, and the junction held 12 bases outside the gene matches. Germline assignment: CDR1 SGHKS and CDR2 YYEKEE (reference sequence). The CDR3, as DNA: TGTGCCAGCAGCAAGACCGGGACAGGGAATGGGCAGCCCCAGCATTTT. This gives the protein CASSKTGTGNGQPQHF.

V usage is TRBV10-3 and J usage is TRBJ2-7, with TRBD2 matching over 10 bases. The CDR3 covers 15 residues. Trimming at V came to 2 bases and at J to 1 base, leaving 2 bases not matched to a gene. Germline-derived CDR1 and CDR2 are ENHRY and SYGVKD. CDR3: CAISELLAGSYEQYF. In nucleotides, the CDR3 is TGTGCCATCAGTGAGCTACTAGCGGGATCCTACGAGCAGTACTTC.

The V call is TRBV12-5, the J call TRBJ2-3, with 7 bases identical to TRBD2. Germline CDR1 reads LGHNT; CDR2 reads FRNRAP. Trimming took 3 bases from V and 11 from J; bases not matched to a gene: 2. The CDR3 contains 11 residues. The CDR3 loop is CASGLAGKQYF. CDR3 nucleotide sequence: TGTGCTAGTGGTTTAGCGGGAAAGCAGTATTTT.

This clone has just one count. V usage is TRBV5-4 and J usage is TRBJ2-5, with 9 bases matching TRBD1. With 4 bases clipped from V and 3 bases from J, the junction kept 1 base outside the gene matches. Germline V CDR1 and CDR2: SGHNT, YYREEE (reference sequence). The CDR3 is made up of 13 amino acids. CDR3 DNA: TGTGCCAGCAGCCGGACAGGGGAAGAGACCCAGTACTTC. Translation: CASSRTGEETQYF.

The chain has TRBV6-5 and TRBJ1-1; tentative D call: TRBD1 (6 bases). The CDR3 runs to 13 residues. V gave up 6 bases and J gave up 5 bases, with 13 bases separating them. Germline assignment: CDR1 MNHEY and CDR2 SVGAGI. CDR3 nucleotide sequence: TGTGCCAGCAGACCAACAGGGTTGACTGAAGCTTTCTTT. Translation gives CASRPTGLTEAFF.

V and J are TRBV19 and TRBJ1-2; D gene unclear. The V and J ends lost 6 bases and 3 bases respectively, with 14 bases between them. CDR3 length: 14 residues. Germline V CDR1 and CDR2: LNHDA, SQIVND (reference sequence). The CDR3 bases are TGTGCCAGTAGGGGGATCCCCGGAGACTATGGCTACACCTTC. Translation gives CASRGIPGDYGYTF.

The chain recombines TRBV5-8 with TRBJ1-6, with D perhaps matching TRBD1 (5 bases). The CDR3 spans 16 residues. V lost 0 bases to trimming and J lost 14 bases, with 21 bases between them. Per germline, CDR1 SGHTS and CDR2 YDEGEE. The CDR3 nucleotides are TGTGCCAGCAGCTTGGCCGGGGGTGACTCACAATGGGCCCTCCACTTT. The encoded protein is CASSLAGGDSQWALHF.

The V gene is TRBV28, the J gene TRBJ1-3; possible D gene TRBD1, 6 bases. Germline values: CDR1 MDHEN, CDR2 SYDVKM. V lost 7 bases, J lost 4 bases, and 17 bases lay in between. This CDR3 has 15 residues. CDR3 nucleotides: TGTGCCAGCACCTCCCCCCGGGGGCTAGGAAACACCATATATTTT. This gives the protein CASTSPRGLGNTIYF.

This chain uses TRBV19 with TRBJ1-1; D possibly corresponds to TRBD1 (5 bases). The CDR3 is 14 amino acids. The V and J ends lost 3 bases and 1 base respectively, with 9 bases between them. Germline CDR1 and CDR2: LNHDA and SQIVND (reference sequence). CDR3 DNA: TGTGCCAGTAGTATGGGACGCACGAACACTGAAGCTTTCTTT. Its protein is CASSMGRTNTEAFF.

J is TRBJ1-3 and V is TRBV7-9; the D is unclear. Germline V CDR1 and CDR2: SEHNR, FQNEAQ (reference sequence). Trimming took off 6 bases at V and 5 bases at J, with 14 bases between the two ends. The CDR3 loop spans 14 amino acids. CDR3 DNA: TGTGCCAGCAGTACACCTAACATACGAAACACCATATATTTT. This codes for CASSTPNIRNTIYF. Drawing the rest from reference TRBV7-9 and TRBJ1-3, the complete variable domain is DTGVSQNPRHKITKRGQNVTFRCDPISEHNRLYWYRQTLGQGPEFLTYFQNEAQLEKSRLLSDRFSAERPKGSFSTLEIQRTEQGDSAMYLCASSTPNIRNTIYFGEGSWLTVV.

The chain uses TRBV24-1 and TRBJ2-1; 8 nucleotides line up with TRBD2. This CDR3 has 16 amino acids. The germline V gene has CDR1 KGHDR and CDR2 SFDVKD. V lost 9 bases and J lost 0; bases outside the gene matches: 9. The CDR3 loop reads CATAGGSATSYNEQFF. DNA of the CDR3: TGTGCCACCGCGGGGGGCTCTGCTACCTCCTACAATGAGCAGTTCTTC.

The chain joins TRBV27 to TRBJ1-1, with D possibly matching TRBD1 (5 bases). The V gene's germline CDR1 is MNHEY and CDR2 SMNVEV (reference sequence). With 6 bases removed from V and 10 bases from J, the gap between germline ends came to 15 bases. CDR3 length equals 12 residues. The DNA of the CDR3 is TGTGCCAGCAGGGGGTTTGGGGGATCAGCTTTCTTT. Translated: CASRGFGGSAFF.